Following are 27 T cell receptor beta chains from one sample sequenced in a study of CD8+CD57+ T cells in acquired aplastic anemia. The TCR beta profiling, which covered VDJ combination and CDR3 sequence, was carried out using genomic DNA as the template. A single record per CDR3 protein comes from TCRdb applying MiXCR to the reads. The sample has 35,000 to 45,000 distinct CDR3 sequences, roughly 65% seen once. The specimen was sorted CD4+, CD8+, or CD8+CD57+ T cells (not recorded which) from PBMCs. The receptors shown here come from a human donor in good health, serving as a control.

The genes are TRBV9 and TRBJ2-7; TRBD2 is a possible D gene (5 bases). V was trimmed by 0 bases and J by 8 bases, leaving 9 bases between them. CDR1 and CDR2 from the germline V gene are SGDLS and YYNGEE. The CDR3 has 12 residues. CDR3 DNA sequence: TGTGCCAGCAGCGTAGTAGGAGGACAGCAGTACTTC. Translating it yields CASSVVGGQQYF.

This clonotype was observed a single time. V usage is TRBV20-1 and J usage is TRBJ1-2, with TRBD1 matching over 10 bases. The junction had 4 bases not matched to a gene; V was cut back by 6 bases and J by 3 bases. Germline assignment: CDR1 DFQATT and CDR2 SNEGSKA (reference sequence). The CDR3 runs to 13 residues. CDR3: CSARQGADYGYTF. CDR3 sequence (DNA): TGCAGTGCAAGACAGGGGGCTGACTATGGCTACACCTTC.

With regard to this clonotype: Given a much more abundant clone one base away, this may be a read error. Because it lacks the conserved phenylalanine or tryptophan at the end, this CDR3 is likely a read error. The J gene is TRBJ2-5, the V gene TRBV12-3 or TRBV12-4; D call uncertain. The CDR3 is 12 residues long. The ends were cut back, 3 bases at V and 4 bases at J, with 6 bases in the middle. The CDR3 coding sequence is TGTGCCAGCAGTTTTTGGGGAGAGACCCAGTACCTC. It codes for CASSFWGETQYL.

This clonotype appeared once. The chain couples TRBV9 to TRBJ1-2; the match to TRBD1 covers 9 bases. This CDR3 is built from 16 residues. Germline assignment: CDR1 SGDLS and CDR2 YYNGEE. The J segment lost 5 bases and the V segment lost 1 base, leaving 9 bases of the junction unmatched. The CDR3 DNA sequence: TGTGCCAGCAGCGTAACATCGGGGACAGGGCCATATGGCTACACCTTC. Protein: CASSVTSGTGPYGYTF.

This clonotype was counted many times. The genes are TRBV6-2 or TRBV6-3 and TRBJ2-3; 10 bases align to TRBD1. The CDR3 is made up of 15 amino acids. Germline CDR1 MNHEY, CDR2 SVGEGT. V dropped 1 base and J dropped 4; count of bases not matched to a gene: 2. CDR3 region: CASSYWTGGADTQYF. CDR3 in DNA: TGTGCCAGCAGTTACTGGACAGGGGGAGCAGATACGCAGTATTTT.

CDR3 loop: CASSTGQGAGQPQHF. In nucleotides, the CDR3 is TGTGCCAGCAGCACGGGACAGGGGGCGGGTCAGCCCCAGCATTTT. This sequence joins TRBV7-2 and TRBJ1-5; TRBD1 matches at 12 bases. Trimming removed 5 bases from V and 6 bases from J; junction bases left unmatched: 5. Germline CDR1 SGHTA, CDR2 FQGNSA. This CDR3 region has 15 residues.

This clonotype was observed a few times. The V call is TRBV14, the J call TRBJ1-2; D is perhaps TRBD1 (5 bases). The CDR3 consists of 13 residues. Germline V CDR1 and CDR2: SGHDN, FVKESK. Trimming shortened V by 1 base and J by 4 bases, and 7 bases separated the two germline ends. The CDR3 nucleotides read TGTGCCAGCAGCCAAGGACAGCTCTATGGCTACACCTTC. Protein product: CASSQGQLYGYTF.

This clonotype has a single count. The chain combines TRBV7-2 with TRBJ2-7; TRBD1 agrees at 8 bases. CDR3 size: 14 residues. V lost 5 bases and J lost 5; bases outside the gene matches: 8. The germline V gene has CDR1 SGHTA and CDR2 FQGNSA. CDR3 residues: CASSLGQGRNEQYF. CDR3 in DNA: TGTGCCAGCAGCCTAGGACAGGGAAGGAACGAGCAGTACTTC.

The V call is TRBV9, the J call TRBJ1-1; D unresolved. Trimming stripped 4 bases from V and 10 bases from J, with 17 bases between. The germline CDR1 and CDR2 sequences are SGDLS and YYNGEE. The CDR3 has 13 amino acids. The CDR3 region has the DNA TGTGCCAGCAGCACCCGGTCGGGCACCGTAGCTTTCTTT. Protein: CASSTRSGTVAFF.

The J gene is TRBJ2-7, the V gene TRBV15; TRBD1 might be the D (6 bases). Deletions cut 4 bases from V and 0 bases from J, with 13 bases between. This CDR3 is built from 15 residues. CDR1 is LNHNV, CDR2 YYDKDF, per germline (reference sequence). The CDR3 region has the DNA TGTGCCACCAGCAAAGGACAGCTATTCTCCTACGAGCAGTACTTC. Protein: CATSKGQLFSYEQYF.

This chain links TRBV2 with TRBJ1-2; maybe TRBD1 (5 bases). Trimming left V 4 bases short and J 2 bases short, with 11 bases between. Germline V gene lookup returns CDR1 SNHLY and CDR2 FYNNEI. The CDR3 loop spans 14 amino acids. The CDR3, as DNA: TGTGCCAGCAGTGTTAGGGGAAGGAACTATGGCTACACCTTC. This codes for CASSVRGRNYGYTF.

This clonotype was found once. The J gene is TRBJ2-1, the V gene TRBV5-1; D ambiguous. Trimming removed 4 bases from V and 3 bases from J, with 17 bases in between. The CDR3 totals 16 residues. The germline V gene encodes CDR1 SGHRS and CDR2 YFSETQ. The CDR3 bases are TGCGCCAGCAGCCCGCTTTACAGCAGCAACTACAATGAGCAGTTCTTC. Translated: CASSPLYSSNYNEQFF.

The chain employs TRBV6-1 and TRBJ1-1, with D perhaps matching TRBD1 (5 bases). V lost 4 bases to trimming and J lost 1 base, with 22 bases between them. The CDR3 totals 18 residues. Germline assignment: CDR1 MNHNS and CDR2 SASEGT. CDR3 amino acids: CASSAQPGLQAGNTEAFF. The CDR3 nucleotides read TGTGCCAGCAGTGCGCAACCGGGACTCCAGGCGGGGAACACTGAAGCTTTCTTT.

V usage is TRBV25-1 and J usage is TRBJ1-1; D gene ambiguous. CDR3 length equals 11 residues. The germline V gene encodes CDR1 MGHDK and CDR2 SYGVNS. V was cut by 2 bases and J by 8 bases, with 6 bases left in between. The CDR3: CASSERREAFF. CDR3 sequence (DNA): TGTGCCAGCAGTGAACGCCGGGAAGCTTTCTTT.

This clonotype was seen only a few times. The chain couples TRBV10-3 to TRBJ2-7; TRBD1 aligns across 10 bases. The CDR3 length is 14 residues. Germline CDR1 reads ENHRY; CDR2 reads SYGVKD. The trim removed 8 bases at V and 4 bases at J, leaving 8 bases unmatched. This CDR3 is CAIAEGTGAYEQYF. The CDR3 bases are TGTGCCATCGCTGAAGGGACAGGGGCGTACGAGCAGTACTTC.

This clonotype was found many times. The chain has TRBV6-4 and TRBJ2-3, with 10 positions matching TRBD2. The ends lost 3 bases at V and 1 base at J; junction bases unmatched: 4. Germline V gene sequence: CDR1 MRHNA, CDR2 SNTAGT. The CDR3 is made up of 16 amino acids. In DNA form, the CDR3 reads TGTGCCAGCAGTGATGGAAGCGGGGGGGGCACAGATACGCAGTATTTT. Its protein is CASSDGSGGGTDTQYF.

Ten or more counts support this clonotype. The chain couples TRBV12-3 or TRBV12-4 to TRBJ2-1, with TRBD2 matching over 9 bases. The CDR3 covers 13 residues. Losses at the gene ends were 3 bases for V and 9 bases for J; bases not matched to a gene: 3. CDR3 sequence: CASSFGLASEQFF. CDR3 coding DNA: TGTGCCAGCAGTTTCGGACTAGCGAGTGAGCAGTTCTTC.

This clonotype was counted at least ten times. The CDR3 loop reads CASSIGAGDGYTF. CDR3 coding DNA: TGTGCCAGTAGTATTGGGGCAGGGGATGGCTACACCTTC. The genes are TRBV19 and TRBJ1-2; D might be TRBD1 (6 bases). The V and J ends lost 3 bases and 6 bases respectively, with 11 bases between them. Germline CDR1 is LNHDA and CDR2 is SQIVND (reference sequence). The CDR3 runs to 13 residues. The full variable domain, its missing parts supplied by reference TRBV19 and TRBJ1-2, is DGGITQSPKYLFRKEGQNVTLSCEQNLNHDAMYWYRQDPGQGLRLIYYSQIVNDFQKGDIAEGYSVSREKKESFPLTVTSAQKNPTAFYLCASSIGAGDGYTFGSGTRLTVV.

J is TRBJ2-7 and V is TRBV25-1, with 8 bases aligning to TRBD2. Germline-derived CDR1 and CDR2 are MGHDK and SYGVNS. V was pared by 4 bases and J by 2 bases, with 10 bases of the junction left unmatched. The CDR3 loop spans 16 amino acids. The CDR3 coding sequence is TGTGCCAGCAGTGGCCAATTCCAGCGGGGGACCTACGAGCAGTACTTC. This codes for CASSGQFQRGTYEQYF.

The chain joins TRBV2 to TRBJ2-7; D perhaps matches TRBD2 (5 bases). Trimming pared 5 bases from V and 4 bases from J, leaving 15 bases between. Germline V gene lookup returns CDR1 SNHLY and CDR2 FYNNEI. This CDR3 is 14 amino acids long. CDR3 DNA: TGTGCCAGCAGTACGGATCCCTGGGAGTACGAGCAGTACTTC. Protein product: CASSTDPWEYEQYF.

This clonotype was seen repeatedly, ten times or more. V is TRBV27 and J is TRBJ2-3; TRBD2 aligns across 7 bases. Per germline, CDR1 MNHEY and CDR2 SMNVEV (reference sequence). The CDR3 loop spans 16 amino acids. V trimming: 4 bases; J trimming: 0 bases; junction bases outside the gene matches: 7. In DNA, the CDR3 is TGTGCCAGCAGTTGGAGCGGGGCGGTTAGCACAGATACGCAGTATTTT. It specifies CASSWSGAVSTDTQYF.

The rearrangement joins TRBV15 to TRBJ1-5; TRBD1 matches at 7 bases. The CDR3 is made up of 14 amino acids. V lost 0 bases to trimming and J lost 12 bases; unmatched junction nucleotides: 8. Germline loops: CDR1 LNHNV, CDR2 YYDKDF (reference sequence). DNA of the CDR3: TGTGCCACCAGCAGAGATCGGGGACAGCCCCGCCAGCATTTT. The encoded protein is CATSRDRGQPRQHF.

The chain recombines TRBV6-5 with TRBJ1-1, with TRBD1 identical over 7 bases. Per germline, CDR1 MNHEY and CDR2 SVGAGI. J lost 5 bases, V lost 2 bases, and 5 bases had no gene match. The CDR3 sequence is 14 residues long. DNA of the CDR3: TGTGCCAGCAGTTACAGGGGGCGCGAGACTGAAGCTTTCTTT. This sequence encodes CASSYRGRETEAFF.

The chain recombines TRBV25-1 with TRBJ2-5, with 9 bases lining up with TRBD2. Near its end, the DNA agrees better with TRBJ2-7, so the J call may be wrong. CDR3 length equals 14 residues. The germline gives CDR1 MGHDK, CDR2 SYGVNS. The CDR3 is CASSPAGGVYEQYF. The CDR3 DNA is TGTGCCAGCAGCCCCGCGGGGGGGGTCTACGAGCAGTACTTC.

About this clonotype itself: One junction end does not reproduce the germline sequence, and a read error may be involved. The CDR3 reads CAGSLVQGQGEQYF. The CDR3 DNA reads as TGTGCCGGCAGCTTAGTCCAGGGCCAGGGCGAGCAGTACTTC. The rearrangement links TRBV7-9 to TRBJ2-7; maybe TRBD1 (5 bases). CDR3 size: 14 residues. From germline, CDR1 is SEHNR and CDR2 FQNEAQ (reference sequence). Filled out from reference TRBV7-9 and TRBJ2-7, the complete variable domain reads DTGVSQNPRHKITKRGQNVTFRCDPISEHNRLYWYRQTLGQGPEFLTYFQNEAQLEKSRLLSDRFSAERPKGSFSTLEIQRTEQGDSAMYLCAGSLVQGQGEQYFGPGTRLTVT.

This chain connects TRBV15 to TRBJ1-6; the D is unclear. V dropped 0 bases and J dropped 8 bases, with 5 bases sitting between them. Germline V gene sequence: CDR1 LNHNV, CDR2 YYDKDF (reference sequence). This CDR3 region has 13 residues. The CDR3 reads CATSREWDSPLHF. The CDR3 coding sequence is TGTGCCACCAGCAGAGAATGGGATTCACCCCTCCACTTT.

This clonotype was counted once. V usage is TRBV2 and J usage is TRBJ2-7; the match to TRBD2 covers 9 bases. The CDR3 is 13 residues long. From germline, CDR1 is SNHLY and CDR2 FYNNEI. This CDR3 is CASSELAGYGQYV. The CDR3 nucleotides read TGTGCCAGCAGTGAGCTAGCGGGGTACGGGCAGTACGTC.